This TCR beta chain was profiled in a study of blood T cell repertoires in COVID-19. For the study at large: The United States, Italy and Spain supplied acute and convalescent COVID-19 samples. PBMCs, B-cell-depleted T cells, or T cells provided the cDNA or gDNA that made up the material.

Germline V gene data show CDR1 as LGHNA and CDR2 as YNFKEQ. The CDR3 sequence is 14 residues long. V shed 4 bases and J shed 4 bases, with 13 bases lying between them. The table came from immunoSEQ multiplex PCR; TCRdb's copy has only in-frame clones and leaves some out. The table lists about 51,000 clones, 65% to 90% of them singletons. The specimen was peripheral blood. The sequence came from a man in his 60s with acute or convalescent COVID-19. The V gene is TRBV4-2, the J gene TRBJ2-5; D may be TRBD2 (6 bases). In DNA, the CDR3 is TGTGCCAGCAGCCCAGAGCTGCGGGGAGAGACCCAGTACTTC. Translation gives CASSPELRGETQYF.